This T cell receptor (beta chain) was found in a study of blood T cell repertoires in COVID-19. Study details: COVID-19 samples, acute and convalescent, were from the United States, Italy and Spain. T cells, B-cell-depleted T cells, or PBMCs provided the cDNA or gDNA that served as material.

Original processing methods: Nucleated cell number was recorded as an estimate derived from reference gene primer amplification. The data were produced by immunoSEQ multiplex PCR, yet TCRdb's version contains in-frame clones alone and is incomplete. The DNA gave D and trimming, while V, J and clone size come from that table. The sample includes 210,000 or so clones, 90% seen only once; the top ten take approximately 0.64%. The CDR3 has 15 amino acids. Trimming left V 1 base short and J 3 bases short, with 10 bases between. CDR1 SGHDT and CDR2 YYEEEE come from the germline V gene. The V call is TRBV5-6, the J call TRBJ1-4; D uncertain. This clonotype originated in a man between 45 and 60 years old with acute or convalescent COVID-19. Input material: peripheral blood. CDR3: CASSLSYSANEKLFF. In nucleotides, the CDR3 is TGTGCCAGCAGCTTGAGCTACAGTGCTAATGAAAAACTGTTTTTT.